This T cell receptor beta chain came from a study of blood T cells in healthy people across ages. Overall study context: About one barcoded beta molecule per two T cells was captured by template switching. Study-level findings and limits: Per million T cells, the diversity of TCR beta decreased roughly linearly as age advanced.

The CDR3 is 12 residues long. Trimming pared 6 bases from V and 2 bases from J, leaving 8 bases between. Germline CDR1 reads MRHNA; CDR2 reads SNTAGT. This clonotype was seen a few times. Antigen: not known. Ten milliliters of peripheral blood were drawn from each donor. A second PCR of about 7 to 11 cycles used a sample-barcoded 5' primer and a J-beta primer mix. Through a template-switch adaptor with 12 random nucleotides, each cDNA molecule received a tag. TCRdb independently ran MiXCR on the 5' RACE reads; one entry per CDR3 protein. This sample has around 1.5 million distinct CDR3 sequences; approximately 32% occur once, and the top ten carry about 11%.

This receptor was taken from a woman aged 25 to 39 in good health. This chain joins TRBV6-4 and TRBJ2-7; no clear D gene. The sequenced sample was blood. This chain's CDR3 is CASRDGTYEQYF. For the CDR3, the DNA is TGTGCCAGCAGGGACGGAACCTACGAGCAGTACTTC.